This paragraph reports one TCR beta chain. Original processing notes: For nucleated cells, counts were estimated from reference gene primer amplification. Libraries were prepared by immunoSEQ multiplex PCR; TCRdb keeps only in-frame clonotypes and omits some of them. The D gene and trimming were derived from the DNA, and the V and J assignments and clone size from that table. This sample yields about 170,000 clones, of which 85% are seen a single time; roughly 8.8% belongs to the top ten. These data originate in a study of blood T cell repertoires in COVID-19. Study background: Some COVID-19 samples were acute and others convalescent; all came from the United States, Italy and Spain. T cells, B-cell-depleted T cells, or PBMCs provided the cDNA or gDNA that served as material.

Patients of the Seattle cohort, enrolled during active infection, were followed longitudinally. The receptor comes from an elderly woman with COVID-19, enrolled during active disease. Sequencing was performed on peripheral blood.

The CDR3 DNA sequence: TGTGCCAGCAGCGTAGTCCCGGATGAAAAACTGTTTTTT. Amino acid sequence: CASSVVPDEKLFF. The chain combines TRBV9 with TRBJ1-4; D not certain. The CDR3 has 13 residues. Deletions cut 0 bases from V and 6 bases from J, with 6 bases between. Germline-derived CDR1 and CDR2 are SGDLS and YYNGEE.